This T cell receptor beta chain appears in the sequencing data of a study of cytomegalovirus exposure and HLA in healthy donors. The germline V gene has CDR1 PRHDT and CDR2 FYEKMQ (reference sequence). This CDR3 has 15 residues. The V and J ends lost 4 bases and 5 bases, in that order; junction bases with no gene match: 10. PCR used 60 Vbeta primers and 13 Jbeta primers. Using immunoSEQ multiplex PCR, the repertoire was profiled, and TCRdb retains in-frame clones only, with some absent. The sample includes over 95,000 clones, about 70% of them seen just once. The sample comprised PBMCs. The sequence was obtained from a human donor in good health. The chain employs TRBV13 and TRBJ2-7, with 8 bases matching TRBD2. CDR3 in amino acids: CASSSAISGENEQYF. The CDR3 DNA reads TGTGCCAGCAGCTCCGCAATTAGCGGGGAAAACGAGCAGTACTTC.